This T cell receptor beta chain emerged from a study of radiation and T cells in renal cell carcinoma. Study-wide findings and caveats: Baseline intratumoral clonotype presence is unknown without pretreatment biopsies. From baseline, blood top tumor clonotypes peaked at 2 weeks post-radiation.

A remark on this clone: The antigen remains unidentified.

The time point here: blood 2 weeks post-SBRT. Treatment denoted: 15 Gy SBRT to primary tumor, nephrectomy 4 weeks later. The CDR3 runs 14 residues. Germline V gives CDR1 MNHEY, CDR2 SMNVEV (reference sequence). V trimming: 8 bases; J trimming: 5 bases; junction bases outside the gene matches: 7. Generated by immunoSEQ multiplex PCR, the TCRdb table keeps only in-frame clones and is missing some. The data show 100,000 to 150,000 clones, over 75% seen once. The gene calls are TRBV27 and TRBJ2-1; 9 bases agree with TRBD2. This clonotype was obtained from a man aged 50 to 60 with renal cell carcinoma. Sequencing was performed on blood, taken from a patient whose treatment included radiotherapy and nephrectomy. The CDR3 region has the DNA TGTGCCAGCGGTCGACTAGCGGCCAACAATGAGCAGTTCTTC. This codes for CASGRLAANNEQFF.